The 12 T cell receptor beta chains in this list originate from one sample, sequenced in a study of PD-L1 blockade in urothelial cancer. Sequencing used immunoSEQ multiplex PCR; TCRdb keeps in-frame clones, though not all of them. The table shows 40,000 to 55,000 clones, with over 75% occurring only once. Specimen: PBMCs, collected around atezolizumab (anti-PD-L1) treatment. Every receptor here comes from a man in his forties with urothelial cancer.

The chain couples TRBV28 to TRBJ2-6, with 10 positions matching TRBD2. The J segment lost 5 bases and the V segment lost 6 bases, leaving 10 bases of the junction unmatched. The CDR3 has 17 amino acids. Germline values: CDR1 MDHEN, CDR2 SYDVKM. The CDR3 sequence is CASSFTSGIGRANVLTF. In nucleotides, the CDR3 is TGTGCCAGCAGCTTCACTAGCGGGATAGGGAGGGCCAACGTCCTGACTTTC. The full variable domain, its missing parts supplied by reference TRBV28 and TRBJ2-6, is DVKVTQSSRYLVKRTGEKVFLECVQDMDHENMFWYRQDPGLGLRLIYFSYDVKMKEKGDIPEGYSVSREKKERFSLILESASTNQTSMYLCASSFTSGIGRANVLTFGAGSRLTVL.

The chain recombines TRBV7-8 with TRBJ1-2; D might be TRBD1 (6 bases). This CDR3 region has 15 residues. The germline CDR1 and CDR2 sequences are SGHVS and FQNEAQ. Deletions cut 7 bases from V and 5 bases from J, with 20 bases between. The CDR3 loop is CASNPSGRGSYGYTF. In DNA, the CDR3 is TGTGCCAGCAACCCCTCGGGCAGGGGATCTTATGGCTACACCTTC.

This chain connects TRBV9 to TRBJ1-4, with 10 bases aligning to TRBD1. V dropped 4 bases and J dropped 6; count of bases not matched to a gene: 6. This CDR3 region has 15 residues. Germline CDR1 reads SGDLS; CDR2 reads YYNGEE. The CDR3 loop reads CASSSFGTGDEKLFF. CDR3 DNA: TGTGCCAGCAGCTCATTTGGGACAGGGGATGAAAAACTGTTTTTT.

On this clone: The junction departs from the called germline gene at one end, perhaps through a read error. The chain employs TRBV7-9 and TRBJ2-5; D perhaps matches TRBD1 (5 bases). CDR1 and CDR2 (germline): SEHNR, FQNEAQ (reference sequence). CDR3 length equals 11 residues. CDR3 residues: CASSFEGARDF. CDR3 DNA sequence: TGTGCCAGCAGCTTCGAAGGAGCCAGGGACTTC.

The chain has TRBV7-3 and TRBJ2-3; TRBD2 aligns across 8 bases. The V and J ends lost 5 bases and 5 bases, in that order; junction bases with no gene match: 9. The germline CDR1 and CDR2 sequences are SGHTA and FQGTGA. The CDR3 length is 15 residues. The CDR3 nucleotides are TGTGCCAGCAGCCCAACCGGACTAGCAGTAGATACGCAGTATTTT. It specifies CASSPTGLAVDTQYF.

The chain links TRBV28 to TRBJ1-2; 7 bases match TRBD1. The CDR3 has 13 amino acids. Germline loops: CDR1 MDHEN, CDR2 SYDVKM. With V trimmed by 7 bases and J by 4 bases, 6 bases remained unmatched. DNA for the CDR3: TGTGCCAGCACGGGACAGAACATCTATGGCTACACCTTC. Amino acids: CASTGQNIYGYTF.

The chain employs TRBV7-6 and TRBJ1-3; 7 nucleotides match TRBD1. V lost 5 bases, J lost 0 bases, and 7 bases stayed unmatched. Germline values: CDR1 SGHVS, CDR2 FNYEAQ. The CDR3 contains 16 residues. CDR3 sequence: CASSLGTALSGNTIYF. CDR3 bases: TGTGCCAGCAGCCTCGGGACAGCTCTCTCTGGAAACACCATATATTTT.

V usage is TRBV2 and J usage is TRBJ1-5; a possible D gene is TRBD1 (5 bases). Trimming left V 3 bases short and J 0 bases short, with 12 bases between. Germline V gives CDR1 SNHLY, CDR2 FYNNEI. The CDR3 loop spans 16 amino acids. The CDR3 region is CASSETAEYSNQPQHF. CDR3 DNA sequence: TGTGCCAGCAGTGAGACAGCTGAATATAGCAATCAGCCCCAGCATTTT.

The V call is TRBV18, the J call TRBJ2-7, with TRBD1 matching 8 bases. The CDR3 extends over 15 amino acids. With V trimmed by 5 bases and J by 2 bases, 8 bases remained unmatched. Germline assignment: CDR1 KGHSH and CDR2 LQKENI. The CDR3 here is CASSSGQGLTYEQYF. In DNA, the CDR3 is TGTGCCAGCTCAAGTGGACAGGGCCTCACCTACGAGCAGTACTTC.

This clone has just a few counts. The chain has TRBV29-1 and TRBJ1-2; D uncertain. The V gene lost 7 bases and the J gene lost 0 bases, with 9 bases spanning the gap. The CDR3 has 12 residues. CDR1 is SQVTM, CDR2 ANQGSEA, per germline. DNA for the CDR3: TGCAGCGCCGTAACAGCTAACTATGGCTACACCTTC. Protein: CSAVTANYGYTF.

The V and J genes are TRBV5-1 and TRBJ2-3, with D tentatively TRBD2 (6 bases). CDR3 length: 13 amino acids. CDR1 is SGHRS, CDR2 YFSETQ, per germline. Trimming cost V 4 bases and J 9 bases, with 15 bases left between them. DNA for the CDR3: TGCGCCAGCAGCCCGGCGGGGAAAACGACGCAGTATTTT. It yields the protein CASSPAGKTTQYF.

The V and J genes are TRBV27 and TRBJ1-2, with D tentatively TRBD1 (5 bases). The CDR3 runs to 15 residues. Trimming shortened V by 2 bases and J by 4 bases, and 14 bases separated the two germline ends. Germline lookup yields CDR1 MNHEY and CDR2 SMNVEV (reference sequence). For the CDR3, the DNA is TGTGCCAGCAGTTTAAGGGGTGCTGTGGCCTATGGCTACACCTTC. Amino acid sequence: CASSLRGAVAYGYTF.